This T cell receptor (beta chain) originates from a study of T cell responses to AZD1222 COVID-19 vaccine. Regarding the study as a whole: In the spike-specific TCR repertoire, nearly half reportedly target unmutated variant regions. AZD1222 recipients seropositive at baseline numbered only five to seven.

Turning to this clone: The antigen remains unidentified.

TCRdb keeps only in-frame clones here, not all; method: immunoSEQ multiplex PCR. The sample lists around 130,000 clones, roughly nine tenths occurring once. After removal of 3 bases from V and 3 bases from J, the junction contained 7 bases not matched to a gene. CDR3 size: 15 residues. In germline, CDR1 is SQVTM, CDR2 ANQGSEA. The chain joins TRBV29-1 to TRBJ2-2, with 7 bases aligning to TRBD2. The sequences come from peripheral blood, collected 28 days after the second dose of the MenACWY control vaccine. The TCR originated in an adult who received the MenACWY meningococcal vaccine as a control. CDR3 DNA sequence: TGCAGCGTTGAGTTCCCTAGCGGACACACCGGGGAGCTGTTTTTT. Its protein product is CSVEFPSGHTGELFF.